Listed here are 25 T cell receptor beta chains from one sample, sequenced in a study of cytomegalovirus exposure and HLA in healthy donors. Use of 60 Vbeta and 13 Jbeta primers characterized the PCR. The data were produced by immunoSEQ multiplex PCR, yet TCRdb's version contains in-frame clones alone and is incomplete. The sample consists of about 180,000 clones, about 78% of them appearing once. The sample taken for sequencing was PBMCs. The receptors were gathered from a man in his forties in good health and CMV-seronegative.

The chain uses TRBV4-3 and TRBJ2-2; TRBD2 agrees at 10 bases. After removal of 4 bases from V and 6 bases from J, the junction contained 11 bases not matched to a gene. The CDR3 consists of 17 residues. Germline CDR1 reads LGHNA; CDR2 reads YSLEER. As DNA, the CDR3 is TGCGCCAGCAGCCCCAAGGCGGCTAGCGGGAGAGCCGGGGAGCTGTTTTTT. Protein: CASSPKAASGRAGELFF.

This clone was detected only a few times. The chain joins TRBV27 to TRBJ1-2; 8 nucleotides match TRBD1. CDR1 and CDR2 from the germline V gene are MNHEY and SMNVEV (reference sequence). This CDR3 comprises 14 residues. Germline trimming cut 7 bases from V and 3 bases from J; bases unmatched to any gene: 7. CDR3 in DNA: TGTGCCAGCAAGCACGACAGGGGCCACTATGGCTACACCTTC. Protein: CASKHDRGHYGYTF.

The V gene is TRBV18, the J gene TRBJ2-7, with D unresolved. Germline CDR1 and CDR2: KGHSH and LQKENI. This CDR3 contains 14 residues. V was trimmed by 3 bases and J by 0 bases, leaving 9 bases between them. The CDR3 DNA reads as TGTGCCAGCTCACCGTCGTACAGCTCCTACGAGCAGTACTTC. Protein: CASSPSYSSYEQYF.

The chain couples TRBV5-1 to TRBJ2-1; the match to TRBD2 covers 7 bases. CDR3 size: 13 residues. V dropped 6 bases and J dropped 6; count of bases not matched to a gene: 6. Germline CDR1 is SGHRS and CDR2 is YFSETQ. The CDR3 bases are TGCGCCAGCACGGGAGCGGGGCGCAATGAGCAGTTCTTC. It yields the protein CASTGAGRNEQFF. Full variable domain (remainder filled in from reference TRBV5-1 and TRBJ2-1): KAGVTQTPRYLIKTRGQQVTLSCSPISGHRSVSWYQQTPGQGLQFLFEYFSETQRNKGNFPGRFSGRQFSNSRSEMNVSTLELGDSALYLCASTGAGRNEQFFGPGTRLTVL.

This chain links TRBV6-1 with TRBJ2-3; D is unresolved. The germline CDR1 and CDR2 sequences are MNHNS and SASEGT. Trimming cost V 3 bases and J 2 bases, with 9 bases left between them. The CDR3 length is 14 residues. The CDR3 is CASSDSYYTDTQYF. In nucleotides, the CDR3 is TGTGCCAGCAGTGACTCCTACTACACAGATACGCAGTATTTT.

The chain carries TRBV18 and TRBJ2-7; 9 bases agree with TRBD1. V shed 6 bases, J shed 7 bases, and the junction held 7 bases outside the gene matches. This CDR3 spans 13 amino acids. The germline CDR1 and CDR2 sequences are KGHSH and LQKENI. CDR3 loop: CASSLDRGREQYF. CDR3 coding DNA: TGTGCCAGCTCCCTGGACAGGGGAAGGGAGCAGTACTTC.

The genes are TRBV2 and TRBJ1-2; D might be TRBD1 (6 bases). The CDR3 consists of 13 residues. Trimming took 7 bases from V and 3 from J, leaving 12 bases between them. Germline values: CDR1 SNHLY, CDR2 FYNNEI. The CDR3 spells CASTRGADYGYTF. The CDR3, as DNA: TGTGCCAGCACCCGGGGGGCGGACTATGGCTACACCTTC.

V usage is TRBV6-5 and J usage is TRBJ2-3, with 7 positions matching TRBD1. The germline CDR1 and CDR2 sequences are MNHEY and SVGAGI. This CDR3 contains 11 residues. After removal of 10 bases from V and 5 bases from J, the junction contained 3 bases not matched to a gene. DNA for the CDR3: TGTGCCATAAGACAGGGAGATACGCAGTATTTT. Its translation is CAIRQGDTQYF.

The chain uses TRBV4-1 and TRBJ1-2, with D possibly being TRBD1 (5 bases). With 8 bases removed from V and 4 bases from J, the gap between germline ends came to 20 bases. CDR3 length: 15 residues. Germline CDR1 is MGHRA and CDR2 is YSYEKL. CDR3 loop: CASWGGSPTTYGYTF. Written as DNA, the CDR3 is TGCGCCAGCTGGGGGGGGAGTCCCACTACCTATGGCTACACCTTC.

This chain links TRBV29-1 with TRBJ2-1; TRBD1 agrees at 9 bases. The CDR3 contains 14 residues. Germline CDR1 SQVTM, CDR2 ANQGSEA. V trimming: 7 bases; J trimming: 7 bases; junction bases outside the gene matches: 11. The CDR3 sequence: CSAPTGGTINEQFF. Here the CDR3 DNA reads TGCAGCGCCCCGACAGGGGGTACAATAAATGAGCAGTTCTTC.

J is TRBJ1-5 and V is TRBV2, with 12 bases lining up with TRBD1. V was pared by 0 bases and J by 9 bases, with 9 bases of the junction left unmatched. Per germline, CDR1 SNHLY and CDR2 FYNNEI. There are 17 residues in the CDR3. The CDR3 reads CASSEAQRDRGRRPQHF. DNA for the CDR3: TGTGCCAGCAGTGAAGCCCAACGGGACAGGGGGCGGAGGCCCCAGCATTTT.

The chain links TRBV5-4 to TRBJ2-1; perhaps TRBD2 as D (6 bases). V lost 3 bases to trimming and J lost 4 bases, with 17 bases between them. The CDR3 sequence is 16 residues long. Germline CDR1 SGHNT, CDR2 YYREEE (reference sequence). The CDR3 nucleotides are TGTGCCAGCAGCTCCCCCTCTGGCGGGGTTTACAATGAGCAGTTCTTC. Translated: CASSSPSGGVYNEQFF.

The chain has TRBV21-1 and TRBJ2-7; whether TRBD2, the table's D call, matches the DNA was not checked. TRBV21-1 is described as a pseudogene. The CDR3 loop spans 18 amino acids. The CDR3 protein is CASSKELVAGLSSYEQYF. Written as DNA, the CDR3 is TGTGCCAGCAGCAAAGAGTTGGTAGCGGGTCTGAGCTCCTACGAGCAGTACTTC.

The J gene is TRBJ1-4, the V gene TRBV6-1, with no clear D. V gave up 3 bases and J gave up 5 bases, with 22 bases separating them. CDR1 MNHNS and CDR2 SASEGT come from the germline V gene. This CDR3 region has 18 residues. The CDR3 DNA sequence: TGTGCCAGCAGTGACTGTCCAAGTCTCCTAGTCGACAATGAAAAACTGTTTTTT. The encoded protein is CASSDCPSLLVDNEKLFF.

The chain has TRBV5-1 and TRBJ2-1; TRBD2 matches at 12 bases. Unmatched junction bases numbered 2, after V lost 3 bases and J lost 1 base. The CDR3 spans 16 residues. Germline V lookup: CDR1 SGHRS, CDR2 YFSETQ. This CDR3 reads CASSSSGGGSYNEQFF. The CDR3 nucleotides are TGCGCCAGCAGCTCTAGCGGGGGGGGTTCCTACAATGAGCAGTTCTTC.

The CDR3 loop is CASSSRRDGVSYEQYF. CDR3 DNA: TGTGCCAGCAGCTCTAGGCGGGACGGCGTTTCCTACGAGCAGTACTTC. The chain joins TRBV5-4 to TRBJ2-7; perhaps TRBD2 as D (6 bases). The CDR3 contains 16 residues. V lost 3 bases to trimming and J lost 1 base, with 17 bases between them. Germline V gives CDR1 SGHNT, CDR2 YYREEE (reference sequence).

Only a few counts were recorded for this clone. The chain recombines TRBV6-6 with TRBJ1-3; D gene uncertain. This CDR3 contains 11 residues. Germline values: CDR1 MNHNY, CDR2 SVGAGI (reference sequence). Trimming pared 6 bases from V and 4 bases from J, leaving 4 bases between. The CDR3 DNA is TGTGCCAGCAGACAAGGAAACACCATATATTTT. This encodes CASRQGNTIYF.

The CDR3 spells CASSPGQGAGGANVLTF. CDR3 sequence (DNA): TGTGCCAGTAGTCCGGGACAGGGGGCAGGAGGGGCCAACGTCCTGACTTTC. This rearrangement joins TRBV19 to TRBJ2-6, with TRBD1 matching over 12 bases. Unmatched junction bases numbered 6, after V lost 5 bases and J lost 4 bases. Germline CDR1 and CDR2: LNHDA and SQIVND (reference sequence). This CDR3 is built from 17 residues.

The CDR3 region is CASSLSSGPLYEQYF. The CDR3 nucleotides are TGTGCCAGCAGCTTATCTAGCGGGCCTCTCTACGAGCAGTACTTC. The chain employs TRBV11-2 and TRBJ2-7; TRBD2 agrees at 8 bases. In germline, CDR1 is SGHAT, CDR2 FQNNGV. The CDR3 is 15 residues long. V lost 2 bases and J lost 3; bases outside the gene matches: 6. Supplemented by reference TRBV11-2 and TRBJ2-7, the full variable domain reads EAGVAQSPRYKIIEKRQSVAFWCNPISGHATLYWYQQILGQGPKLLIQFQNNGVVDDSQLPKDRFSAERLKGVDSTLKIQPAKLEDSAVYLCASSLSSGPLYEQYFGPGTRLTVT.

The V and J genes are TRBV11-1 and TRBJ2-1, with 16 bases fitting TRBD2. Trimming at V came to 5 bases and at J to 5 bases, leaving 6 bases not matched to a gene. The germline V gene has CDR1 SGHAT and CDR2 FQDESV (reference sequence). The CDR3 has 17 amino acids. The DNA for the CDR3 is TGTGCCAGCAGCCCCGGGACTAGCGGGAGGGCCCACAATGAGCAGTTCTTC. It specifies CASSPGTSGRAHNEQFF. The whole variable domain, filled in from reference TRBV11-1 and TRBJ2-1, reads EAEVAQSPRYKITEKSQAVAFWCDPISGHATLYWYRQILGQGPELLVQFQDESVVDDSQLPKDRFSAERLKGVDSTLKIQPAELGDSAMYLCASSPGTSGRAHNEQFFGPGTRLTVL.

The chain couples TRBV25-1 to TRBJ2-7; 9 positions match TRBD1. The V and J ends lost 8 bases and 3 bases, in that order; junction bases with no gene match: 8. CDR3 length equals 14 residues. Germline V gene sequence: CDR1 MGHDK, CDR2 SYGVNS. In DNA, the CDR3 is TGTGCCAGCCGCCTTACGGGACAGGGCTACGAGCAGTACTTC. This codes for CASRLTGQGYEQYF.

CDR3 amino acids: CASRLNGQGPSGYTF. The CDR3 region has the DNA TGTGCCAGCAGGCTGAACGGACAGGGCCCTTCGGGCTACACCTTC. J is TRBJ1-2 and V is TRBV6-5; 8 nucleotides agree with TRBD1. V lost 6 bases, J lost 8 bases, and 14 bases stayed unmatched. CDR3 length: 15 residues. The germline V gene has CDR1 MNHEY and CDR2 SVGAGI.

The V gene is TRBV7-6, the J gene TRBJ2-2; D is undetermined. V was pared by 1 base and J by 4 bases, with 7 bases between. Germline V lookup: CDR1 SGHVS, CDR2 FNYEAQ. The CDR3 spans 14 residues. The CDR3 DNA sequence: TGTGCCAGCAGCTTAGACAGCAGCACCGGGGAGCTGTTTTTT. Encoded protein: CASSLDSSTGELFF.

This clone was counted once. The gene calls are TRBV11-3 and TRBJ2-1; 9 positions match TRBD2. Germline V gene data show CDR1 as SGHNT and CDR2 as YENEEA. This CDR3 contains 15 residues. The V and J ends lost 3 bases and 6 bases, in that order; junction bases with no gene match: 6. The CDR3 nucleotides are TGTGCCAGCAGCTTTCTCCTAGCGGGAAGCAATGAGCAGTTCTTC. Translating it yields CASSFLLAGSNEQFF.

The rearrangement links TRBV19 to TRBJ2-7; TRBD1 matches 8 bases. This CDR3 region has 13 residues. Unmatched junction bases numbered 6, after V lost 5 bases and J lost 6 bases. CDR1 is LNHDA and CDR2 is SQIVND in the germline V gene (reference sequence). The CDR3 DNA reads TGTGCCAGTAGTCCTCGACAGGGGTTCGAGCAGTACTTC. This codes for CASSPRQGFEQYF.